The entry below describes one T cell receptor (beta chain). Until they underwent thyroid surgery, no patient had received any treatment. These data belong to a study of metastatic and nonmetastatic thyroid tumors. Losses at the gene ends were 5 bases for V and 8 bases for J; bases not matched to a gene: 8. Per the germline V gene, CDR1 is MNHNS and CDR2 is SASEGT. The CDR3 has 13 residues. TCRdb re-called the PCR reads with MiXCR. There are 19,000 or so clones in the sample; approximately 30% occur only once, and roughly 10% lies in the top ten. The rearrangement joins TRBV6-1 to TRBJ1-2; 7 bases match TRBD1. This clonotype was obtained from a female donor with papillary thyroid cancer or a benign thyroid nodule (not recorded which). Some clones in this sample may be carry-over from other donors' samples. Sequencing input: tumor tissue. The CDR3 region is CASSLGQQGGYTF. The CDR3 DNA reads TGTGCCAGCAGTCTGGGACAGCAGGGGGGCTACACCTTC.